Here is one T cell receptor (beta chain) with its context. This clone was observed a handful of times. Its antigen remains unidentified. Nothing much larger sits one base from this clone, and base qualities are not available. Each collaborating institution followed its own protocols to collect whole blood in K2EDTA tubes. For TCRbeta analysis, collaborators shipped samples as frozen whole blood, isolated PBMCs, or DNA extracted from either of those sample types. TCRbeta CDR3 regions were amplified from genomic DNA using the immunoSEQ Assay, a bias-controlled multiplex PCR. Concerning the study's data processing: The number of nucleated cells in each sample was estimated by amplification of reference gene primers within the assay. To quantify the absolute abundance of each unique TCRbeta CDR3 rearrangement, sequence reads were collapsed and filtered. Productive Simpson clonality was computed per sample as the square root of Simpson's diversity index over productive rearrangements. In TCRdb, the immuneACCESS table is reduced to in-frame sequences with V and J assigned. These tables do not hold every clone; where another copy was compared, an unresolved V gene accounts for under half, and the others remain unexplained. V and J calls and clone size follow that table, whereas D and trimming were derived from the DNA. For this sample there are 95,000 to 100,000 clones; 75% to 85% appear just once. The top ten hold roughly 20% of the sample.

Trimming takes 3 bases off V and 1 base off J; junction bases not matched to a gene: 8. Based on the germline V gene, the CDR1 and CDR2 sequences are LGHNA and YNFKEQ. The CDR3 covers 17 residues, taking in both the cysteine and the phenylalanine. Only the CDR3 portion is preserved as DNA: 51 bases, with reading frame beginning at the first base. These data are taken from a study of blood T cell repertoires in COVID-19 (dated by TCRdb to the early 2020s). Study-wide context: Samples from collaborators originated in the United States, Italy and Spain and spanned both the acute and convalescent phases of COVID-19. The sample metadata nearly always contained a de-identified subject ID, COVID-19 status, age in years and sex. Where available, HLA class I and class II types were taken from metadata supplied by the sample provider and were not determined by assay-based typing. The samples were drawn from the first 160 participants of the ongoing ImmuneRACE study and from 1,254 subjects provided by 6 global collaborators. The material from the prospective study consisted of cDNA or gDNA derived from T cells, B-cell-depleted T cells, or PBMCs. Subjects who had been exposed to COVID-19, were actively infected with it, or had recovered from it provided the deeply sampled blood TCRbeta repertoires that made up the dataset. The repertoires were made available in a free public database intended to serve as a resource for research on the immune response to SARS-CoV-2. General conclusions and limits of the study: The quantity of clinical and demographic metadata differed by source and by participant and was supplied without curation.

Sequences were obtained from peripheral blood. The rearranged chain carries TRBV4-2 and TRBJ2-3, and TRBD1 matches 9 of the central bases. This TCR was sampled from an elderly woman with active or convalescent COVID-19. The CDR3 here reads CASSHSPGQGGTDTQYF. Here is the DNA: TGTGCCAGCAGCCATAGCCCGGGACAGGGAGGCACAGATACGCAGTATTTT.